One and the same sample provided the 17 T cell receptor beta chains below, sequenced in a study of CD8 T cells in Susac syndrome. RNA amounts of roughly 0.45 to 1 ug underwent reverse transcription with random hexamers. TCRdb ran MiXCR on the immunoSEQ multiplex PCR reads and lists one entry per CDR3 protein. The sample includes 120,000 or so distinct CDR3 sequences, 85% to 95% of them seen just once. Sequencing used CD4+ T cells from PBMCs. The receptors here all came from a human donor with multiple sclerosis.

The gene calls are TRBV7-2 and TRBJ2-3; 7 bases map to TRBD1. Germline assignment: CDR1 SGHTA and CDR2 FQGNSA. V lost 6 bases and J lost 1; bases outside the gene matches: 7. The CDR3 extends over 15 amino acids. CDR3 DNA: TGTGCCAGCAGGCAAGGGACAGCCCGCACAGATACGCAGTATTTT. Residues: CASRQGTARTDTQYF.

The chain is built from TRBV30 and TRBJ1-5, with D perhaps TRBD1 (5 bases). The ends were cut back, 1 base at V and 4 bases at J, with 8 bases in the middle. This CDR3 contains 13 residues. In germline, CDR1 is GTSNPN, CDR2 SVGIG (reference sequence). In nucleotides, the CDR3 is TGTGCCTGGAGTGGGACACCAAATCAGCCCCAGCATTTT. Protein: CAWSGTPNQPQHF. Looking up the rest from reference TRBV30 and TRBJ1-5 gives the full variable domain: SQTIHQWPATLVQPVGSPLSLECTVEGTSNPNLYWYRQAAGRGLQLLFYSVGIGQISSEVPQNLSASRPQDRQFILSSKKLLLSDSGFYLCAWSGTPNQPQHFGDGTRLSIL.

The CDR3 nucleotides read TGTGCCAGCAGCCGGGTGGGGCGTGACACTGAAGCTTTCTTT. Its translation is CASSRVGRDTEAFF. This chain links TRBV7-9 with TRBJ1-1, with D maybe TRBD1 (5 bases). V dropped 5 bases and J dropped 3 bases, with 13 bases sitting between them. This CDR3 has 14 amino acids. Germline loops: CDR1 SEHNR, CDR2 FQNEAQ (reference sequence).

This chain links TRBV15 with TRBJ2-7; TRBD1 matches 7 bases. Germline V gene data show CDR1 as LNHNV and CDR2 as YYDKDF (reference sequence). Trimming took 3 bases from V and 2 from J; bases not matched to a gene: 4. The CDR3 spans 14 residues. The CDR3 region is CATSRVGTAYEQYF. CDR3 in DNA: TGTGCCACCAGCAGGGTTGGGACAGCCTACGAGCAGTACTTC.

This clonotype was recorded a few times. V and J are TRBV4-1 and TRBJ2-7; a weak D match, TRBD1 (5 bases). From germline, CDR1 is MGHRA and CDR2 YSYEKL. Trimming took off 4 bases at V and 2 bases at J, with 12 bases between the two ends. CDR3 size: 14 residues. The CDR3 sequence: CASSPEGQPYEQYF. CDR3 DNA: TGCGCCAGCAGCCCCGAAGGACAACCCTACGAGCAGTACTTC.

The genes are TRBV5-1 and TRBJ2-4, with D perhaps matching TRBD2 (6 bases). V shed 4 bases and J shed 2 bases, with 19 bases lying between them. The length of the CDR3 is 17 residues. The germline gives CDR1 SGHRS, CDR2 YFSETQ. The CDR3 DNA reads TGCGCCAGCAGCCCTAATCCGGAGGGGTTGTCCAAAAACATTCAGTACTTC. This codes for CASSPNPEGLSKNIQYF.

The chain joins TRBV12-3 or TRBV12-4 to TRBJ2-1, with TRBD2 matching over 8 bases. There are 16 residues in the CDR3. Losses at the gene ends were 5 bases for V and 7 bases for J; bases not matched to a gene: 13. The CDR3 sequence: CASSPNPGLGINEQFF. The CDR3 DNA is TGTGCCAGCAGTCCCAATCCGGGACTAGGTATAAATGAGCAGTTCTTC.

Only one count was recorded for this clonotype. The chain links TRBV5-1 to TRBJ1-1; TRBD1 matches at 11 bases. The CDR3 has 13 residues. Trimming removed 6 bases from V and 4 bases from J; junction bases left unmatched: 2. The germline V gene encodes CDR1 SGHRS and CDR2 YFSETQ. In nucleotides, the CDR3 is TGCGCCAGCACCGGGACAGGGGGCACTGAAGCTTTCTTT. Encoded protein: CASTGTGGTEAFF.

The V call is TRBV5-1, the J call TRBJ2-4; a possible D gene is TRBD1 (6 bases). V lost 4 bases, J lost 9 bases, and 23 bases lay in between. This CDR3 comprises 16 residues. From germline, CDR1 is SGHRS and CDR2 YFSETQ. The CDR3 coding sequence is TGCGCCAGCAGCGCCCCGAAGACAGGTGAAGGGTCCATTCAGTACTTC. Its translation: CASSAPKTGEGSIQYF.

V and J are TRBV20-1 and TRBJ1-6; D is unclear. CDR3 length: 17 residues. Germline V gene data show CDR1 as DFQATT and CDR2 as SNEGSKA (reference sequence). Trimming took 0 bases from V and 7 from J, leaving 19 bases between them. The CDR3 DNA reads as TGCAGTGCTAGAGAGCCCGTATTAAGGTTTGGGAATTCACCCCTCCACTTT. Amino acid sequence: CSAREPVLRFGNSPLHF.

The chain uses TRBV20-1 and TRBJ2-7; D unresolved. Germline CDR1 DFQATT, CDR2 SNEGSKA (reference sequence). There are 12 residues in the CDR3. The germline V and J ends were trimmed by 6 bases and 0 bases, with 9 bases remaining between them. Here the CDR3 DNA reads TGCAGTGCAACGGCCAGCTCCTACGAGCAGTACTTC. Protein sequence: CSATASSYEQYF.

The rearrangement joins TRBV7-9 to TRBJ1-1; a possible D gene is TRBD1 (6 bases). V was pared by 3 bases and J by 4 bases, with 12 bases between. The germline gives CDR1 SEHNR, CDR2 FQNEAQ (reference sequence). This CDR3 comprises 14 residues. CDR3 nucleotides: TGTGCCAGCAGCTTCGGTGGAGGGGGCACTGAAGCTTTCTTT. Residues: CASSFGGGGTEAFF.

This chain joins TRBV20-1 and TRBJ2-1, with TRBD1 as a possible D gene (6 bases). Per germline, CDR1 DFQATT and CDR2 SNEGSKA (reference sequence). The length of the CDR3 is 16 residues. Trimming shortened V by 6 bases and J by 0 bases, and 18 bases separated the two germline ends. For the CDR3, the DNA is TGCAGTGCCGATACAGGGATTGGCCGCTCCTACAATGAGCAGTTCTTC. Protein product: CSADTGIGRSYNEQFF.

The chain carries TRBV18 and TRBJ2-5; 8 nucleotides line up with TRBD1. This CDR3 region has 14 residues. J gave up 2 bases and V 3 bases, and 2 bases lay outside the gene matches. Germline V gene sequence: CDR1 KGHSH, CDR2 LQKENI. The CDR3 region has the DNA TGTGCCAGCTCACCGACAGGGGTGCAAGAGACCCAGTACTTC. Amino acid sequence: CASSPTGVQETQYF.

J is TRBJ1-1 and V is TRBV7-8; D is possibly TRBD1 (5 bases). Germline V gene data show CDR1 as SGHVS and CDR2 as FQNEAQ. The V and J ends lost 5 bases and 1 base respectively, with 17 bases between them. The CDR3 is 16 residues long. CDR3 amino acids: CASSPAWRGRNTEAFF. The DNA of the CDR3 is TGTGCCAGCAGCCCAGCTTGGAGGGGCAGGAACACTGAAGCTTTCTTT.

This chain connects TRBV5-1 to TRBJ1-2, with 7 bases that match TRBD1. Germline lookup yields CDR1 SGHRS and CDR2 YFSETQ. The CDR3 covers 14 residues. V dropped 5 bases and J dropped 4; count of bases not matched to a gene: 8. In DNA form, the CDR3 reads TGCGCCAGCAGTCCCCCGGGACAGCCCTATGGCTACACCTTC. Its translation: CASSPPGQPYGYTF.

The DNA of the CDR3 is TGCAGTGCTAGGATTAACACTGAAGCTTTCTTT. Residues: CSARINTEAFF. The rearrangement links TRBV20-1 to TRBJ1-1; unclear D gene. Germline V CDR1 and CDR2: DFQATT, SNEGSKA (reference sequence). V lost 3 bases, J lost 2 bases, and 4 bases lay in between. CDR3 length: 11 residues.